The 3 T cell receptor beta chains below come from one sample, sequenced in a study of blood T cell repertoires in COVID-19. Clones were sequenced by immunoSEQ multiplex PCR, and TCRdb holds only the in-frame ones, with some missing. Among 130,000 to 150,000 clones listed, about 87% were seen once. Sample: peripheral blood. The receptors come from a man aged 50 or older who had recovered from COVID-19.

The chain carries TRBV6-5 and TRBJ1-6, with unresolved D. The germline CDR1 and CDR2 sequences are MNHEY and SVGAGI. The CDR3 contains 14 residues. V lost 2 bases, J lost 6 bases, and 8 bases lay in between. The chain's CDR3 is CASSYDNPNSPLHF. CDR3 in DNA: TGTGCCAGCAGTTACGACAATCCTAATTCACCCCTCCACTTT.

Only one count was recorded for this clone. CDR3 bases: TGTGCCAGCAGCGTAGATATTGGGACAGCCTTTACAGATACGCAGTATTTT. Its translation is CASSVDIGTAFTDTQYF. V usage is TRBV9 and J usage is TRBJ2-3; 7 bases fit TRBD1. J gave up 3 bases and V 0 bases, and 10 bases lay outside the gene matches. There are 17 residues in the CDR3. From germline, CDR1 is SGDLS and CDR2 YYNGEE. Looking up the rest from reference TRBV9 and TRBJ2-3 gives the full variable domain: DSGVTQTPKHLITATGQRVTLRCSPRSGDLSVYWYQQSLDQGLQFLIQYYNGEERAKGNILERFSAQQFPDLHSELNLSSLELGDSALYFCASSVDIGTAFTDTQYFGPGTRLTVL.

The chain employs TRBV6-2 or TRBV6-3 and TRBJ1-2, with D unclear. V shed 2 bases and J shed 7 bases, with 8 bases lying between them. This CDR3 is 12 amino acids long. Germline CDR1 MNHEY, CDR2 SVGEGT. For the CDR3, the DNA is TGTGCCAGCAGTTACGAGTTTTCTGGCTACACCTTC. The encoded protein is CASSYEFSGYTF.